Below, 2 T cell receptor beta chains from the same sample are listed, as sequenced in a study of shared clonotypes between healthy human individuals. Repertoires were generated with immunoSEQ multiplex PCR, while TCRdb's copy carries only in-frame clones and drops some. The sample consists of millions of clones, 90% to 95% of them appearing once. Sample: naive CD4+ T cells from PBMCs. Stated subset: CD45RA+ positively selected. The receptors were sampled from a man between 18 and 29 years old in good health. Some clones in this sample may be carry-over from other donors' samples.

Worth noting for this clone: This sample also contains other DNA sequences that code for the same CDR3. The J gene is TRBJ2-3, the V gene TRBV18, with 13 bases that match TRBD2. CDR1 is KGHSH and CDR2 is LQKENI in the germline V gene. The CDR3 contains 17 residues. With 1 base clipped from V and 1 base from J, the junction kept 2 bases outside the gene matches. Here the CDR3 reads CASSPQGLAGGTDTQYF. CDR3 coding DNA: TGTGCCAGCTCACCACAAGGACTAGCGGGAGGCACAGATACGCAGTATTTT.

The genes are TRBV29-1 and TRBJ2-1; perhaps TRBD1 as D (5 bases). This CDR3 has 12 amino acids. V lost 0 bases to trimming and J lost 9 bases, with 9 bases between them. Per germline, CDR1 SQVTM and CDR2 ANQGSEA. CDR3 DNA sequence: TGCAGCGTTGAAGATTTAGGGGCTGAGCAGTTCTTC. Translating it yields CSVEDLGAEQFF.